The 22 T cell receptor beta chains given below trace back to one sample, sequenced in a study of T-cell memory formation after mild COVID-19. TCRdb redid the calling of the 5' RACE reads with MiXCR, one entry per CDR3 protein. The sample carries hundreds of thousands of distinct CDR3 sequences, 25% to 30% recorded once. The source material was PBMCs or a T cell subset sorted from them (not recorded which). Every receptor here comes from an adult woman who had mild COVID-19 (a few samples of this study predate the infection). Cell type and time point are not known.

This clonotype turned up a few times. This rearrangement joins TRBV20-1 to TRBJ2-7; D perhaps matches TRBD1 (5 bases). The V end was cut by 3 bases, the J end by 1 base, with 19 bases between. CDR1 DFQATT and CDR2 SNEGSKA come from the germline V gene (reference sequence). The CDR3 has 16 residues. CDR3 protein: CSASEIDFRQSYEQYF. CDR3 nucleotide sequence: TGCAGTGCTAGCGAGATCGATTTTAGACAGTCCTACGAGCAGTACTTC.

This clonotype was picked up a small number of times. The chain joins TRBV5-5 to TRBJ2-1, with TRBD2 identical over 10 bases. The CDR3 totals 16 residues. The junction had 9 bases not matched to a gene; V was cut back by 2 bases and J by 7 bases. Per germline, CDR1 SGHKS and CDR2 YYEKEE (reference sequence). CDR3 sequence (DNA): TGTGCCAGCAGCTTCCGGCTAGCGGGGGTAACAAATGAGCAGTTCTTC. Translation gives CASSFRLAGVTNEQFF.

The chain carries TRBV5-1 and TRBJ1-1; D is unresolved. The V and J ends lost 4 bases and 2 bases respectively, with 15 bases between them. The CDR3 is 15 residues long. Germline values: CDR1 SGHRS, CDR2 YFSETQ. The CDR3 coding sequence is TGCGCCAGCAGCCGCCTATCGAGCCTCAACACTGAAGCTTTCTTT. Translating gives CASSRLSSLNTEAFF. Full variable domain (remainder filled in from reference TRBV5-1 and TRBJ1-1): KAGVTQTPRYLIKTRGQQVTLSCSPISGHRSVSWYQQTPGQGLQFLFEYFSETQRNKGNFPGRFSGRQFSNSRSEMNVSTLELGDSALYLCASSRLSSLNTEAFFGQGTRLTVV.

The J gene is TRBJ1-2, the V gene TRBV4-1; D is undetermined. The CDR3 has 16 residues. Germline V lookup: CDR1 MGHRA, CDR2 YSYEKL. With 1 base removed from V and 8 bases from J, the gap between germline ends came to 20 bases. CDR3 loop: CASSQVPPGGSIGYTF. The CDR3 DNA sequence: TGCGCCAGCAGCCAAGTTCCCCCCGGTGGTTCTATAGGCTACACCTTC.

The V call is TRBV29-1, the J call TRBJ1-6; the match to TRBD1 covers 7 bases. Germline V gene sequence: CDR1 SQVTM, CDR2 ANQGSEA. The CDR3 is 13 amino acids. The J segment lost 10 bases and the V segment lost 4 bases, leaving 7 bases of the junction unmatched. CDR3 residues: CSVGGQKDSPLHF. The CDR3, as DNA: TGCAGCGTTGGGGGACAGAAGGACTCACCCCTCCACTTT.

This clonotype came up a few times. The chain couples TRBV5-1 to TRBJ2-5; the match to TRBD1 covers 10 bases. J was trimmed by 5 bases and V by 7 bases; bases with no gene match: 17. This CDR3 has 17 amino acids. Germline V gene data show CDR1 as SGHRS and CDR2 as YFSETQ. CDR3 amino acids: CASSRGKAGQGLETQYF. The CDR3 DNA follows: TGCGCCAGCTCCCGAGGGAAGGCGGGACAGGGGCTGGAGACCCAGTACTTC. The full variable domain, its missing parts supplied by reference TRBV5-1 and TRBJ2-5, is KAGVTQTPRYLIKTRGQQVTLSCSPISGHRSVSWYQQTPGQGLQFLFEYFSETQRNKGNFPGRFSGRQFSNSRSEMNVSTLELGDSALYLCASSRGKAGQGLETQYFGPGTRLLVL.

This rearrangement joins TRBV5-5 to TRBJ2-7; perhaps TRBD2 as D (5 bases). Trimming took 8 bases from V and 2 from J, leaving 20 bases between them. CDR1 is SGHKS and CDR2 is YYEKEE in the germline V gene (reference sequence). This CDR3 is 15 amino acids long. The CDR3 reads CASNGMGDRTYEQYF. The CDR3 DNA sequence: TGTGCCAGTAACGGAATGGGAGACCGAACCTACGAGCAGTACTTC.

This clonotype turned up a few times. The V call is TRBV7-8, the J call TRBJ1-2; no clear D gene. This CDR3 is built from 12 residues. The germline V gene encodes CDR1 SGHVS and CDR2 FQNEAQ. The V and J ends lost 4 bases and 8 bases respectively, with 11 bases between them. The CDR3 DNA follows: TGTGCCAGCAGCTCAGGAGCCCTCGGCTACACCTTC. It specifies CASSSGALGYTF.

This clonotype has a handful of counts. The chain carries TRBV7-2 and TRBJ2-1, with D uncertain. Per germline, CDR1 SGHTA and CDR2 FQGNSA. V was cut by 4 bases and J by 2 bases, with 21 bases left in between. This CDR3 spans 18 amino acids. CDR3 in amino acids: CASSSTLVTGGAYNEQFF. The CDR3 bases are TGTGCCAGCAGCTCCACTTTGGTCACTGGCGGAGCCTACAATGAGCAGTTCTTC.

This clonotype was recorded a few times. V and J are TRBV12-3 or TRBV12-4 and TRBJ2-2; 8 bases match TRBD1. J was trimmed by 7 bases and V by 6 bases; bases with no gene match: 10. This CDR3 region has 15 residues. The CDR3 sequence: CASSRQTGVVGELFF. In nucleotides, the CDR3 is TGTGCCAGCAGCCGTCAGACAGGGGTGGTCGGGGAGCTGTTTTTT.

The count of this clonotype is one. Written as DNA, the CDR3 is TGTGCCAGCAGCTTAGAAATCGCCAATGAGCAGTTCTTC. It specifies CASSLEIANEQFF. The chain links TRBV7-9 to TRBJ2-1; no clear D. The germline V gene encodes CDR1 SEHNR and CDR2 FQNEAQ (reference sequence). This CDR3 has 13 residues. Trimming removed 1 base at V and 6 bases at J, with 7 bases between.

The chain carries TRBV6-5 and TRBJ2-2; maybe TRBD2 (6 bases). Germline CDR1 and CDR2: MNHEY and SVGAGI. Trimming stripped 7 bases from V and 8 bases from J, with 14 bases between. The CDR3 has 13 amino acids. The CDR3 DNA reads as TGTGCCAGCACCCTTGAGGGACTGGGGGAGCTGTTTTTT. Its translation: CASTLEGLGELFF.

The V call is TRBV18, the J call TRBJ2-1; 10 bases line up with TRBD2. The CDR3 runs 16 residues. In germline, CDR1 is KGHSH, CDR2 LQKENI. The V and J ends lost 2 bases and 7 bases, in that order; junction bases with no gene match: 8. The CDR3 DNA follows: TGTGCCAGCTCACCAAGGCCCAGCGGGGGGGTAAATGAGCAGTTCTTC. The encoded protein is CASSPRPSGGVNEQFF.

This clonotype was seen a few times. This sequence joins TRBV10-2 and TRBJ2-3; 12 bases map to TRBD2. V was clipped by 7 bases and J by 0 bases; unmatched bases: 17. This CDR3 contains 20 residues. Germline values: CDR1 WSHSY, CDR2 SAAADI. The CDR3 loop reads CASKAKGLAGASPSTDTQYF. The CDR3 DNA follows: TGCGCCAGCAAGGCAAAGGGACTAGCGGGTGCCAGTCCCAGCACAGATACGCAGTATTTT.

The sample holds a few counts of this clonotype. The chain links TRBV20-1 to TRBJ1-2; no clear D. The CDR3 is made up of 12 amino acids. The germline V gene has CDR1 DFQATT and CDR2 SNEGSKA (reference sequence). The ends were cut back, 5 bases at V and 0 bases at J, with 7 bases in the middle. The CDR3 loop reads CSAERSNYGYTF. For the CDR3, the DNA is TGCAGTGCTGAGAGGTCTAACTATGGCTACACCTTC.

As to this clonotype: Germline and junction disagree at one end, which may indicate a read error. The CDR3 sequence is CASNLAGGKPKQFF. CDR3 coding DNA: TGTGCCAGCAACTTAGCGGGGGGAAAACCTAAGCAGTTCTTC. The chain uses TRBV11-3 and TRBJ2-1; TRBD2 matches at 10 bases. The CDR3 contains 14 residues. Germline V gene sequence: CDR1 SGHNT, CDR2 YENEEA.

This clonotype was seen more than once but under ten times. The chain recombines TRBV12-3 or TRBV12-4 with TRBJ1-2; no clear D. The CDR3 totals 15 residues. Between the trimmed V and J ends, which lost 7 bases and 1 base, there was a span of 16 bases. CDR3 residues: CASTIAAQSNYGYTF. Here the CDR3 DNA reads TGTGCCAGCACTATCGCAGCGCAGAGTAACTATGGCTACACCTTC.

This clonotype was found many times. The chain uses TRBV20-1 and TRBJ1-1; D is unresolved. Germline-derived CDR1 and CDR2 are DFQATT and SNEGSKA (reference sequence). The CDR3 totals 10 residues. V lost 3 bases and J lost 7, with 6 bases in between. The CDR3 spells CSASRNEAFF. DNA of the CDR3: TGCAGTGCTAGTCGGAATGAAGCTTTCTTT.

This clonotype was counted only a few times. The chain employs TRBV24-1 and TRBJ2-1; TRBD2 matches at 8 bases. The CDR3 covers 16 residues. Germline V gene sequence: CDR1 KGHDR, CDR2 SFDVKD. V lost 4 bases to trimming and J lost 3 bases; unmatched junction nucleotides: 7. The CDR3 bases are TGTGCCACCAGTGACCGGAGCGGGAGAGTCTACAATGAGCAGTTCTTC. Translated: CATSDRSGRVYNEQFF.

At least ten counts were recorded for this clonotype. For the CDR3, the DNA is TGCAGTGCCCCCGGGGGGTCGGCTTATAGCAATCAGCCCCAGCATTTT. Residues: CSAPGGSAYSNQPQHF. The chain uses TRBV20-1 and TRBJ1-5, with D tentatively TRBD1 (5 bases). The CDR3 extends over 16 amino acids. Per germline, CDR1 DFQATT and CDR2 SNEGSKA (reference sequence). Trimming removed 6 bases at V and 0 bases at J, with 18 bases between.

The chain uses TRBV10-3 and TRBJ1-2; 9 bases map to TRBD1. The CDR3 contains 14 residues. V lost 2 bases, J lost 4 bases, and 2 bases stayed unmatched. Germline V gives CDR1 ENHRY, CDR2 SYGVKD. This chain's CDR3 is CAISETGGGYGYTF. The CDR3 bases are TGTGCCATCAGTGAGACAGGGGGCGGCTATGGCTACACCTTC.

This clonotype was counted between two and nine times. V gene TRBV7-2 combines with J gene TRBJ1-2; TRBD1 matches at 9 bases. The CDR3 totals 17 residues. V shed 3 bases, J shed 3 bases, and the junction held 11 bases outside the gene matches. Germline V lookup: CDR1 SGHTA, CDR2 FQGNSA. The CDR3 DNA reads TGTGCCAGCAGCTTCCAAGGGACAGGGTTGAGACACTATGGCTACACCTTC. This gives the protein CASSFQGTGLRHYGYTF.